The clone carrying this T cell receptor (beta chain) appeared many times. Its antigen is as yet unknown. The CDR3 length is 15 residues. Trimming removed 1 base at V and 2 bases at J, with 12 bases between. Germline V lookup: CDR1 SGHNT, CDR2 YYREEE (reference sequence). The data were obtained in a study of CD8 T cells in ankylosing spondylitis. Study-wide results and caveats: The study identified a TCR beta motif of roughly eight highly homologous variants that appeared characteristic of ankylosing spondylitis blood.

TCRdb re-analysed the 5' RACE reads in MiXCR, keeping a single row per CDR3 protein. Of 200,000 to 300,000 distinct CDR3 sequences detected, around 8% appear once; the ten largest clones hold 4% to 5.5%. This sequence joins TRBV5-4 and TRBJ2-5, with a weak D call TRBD2 (5 bases). Sample: blood, either unsorted or a sorted T cell fraction (not recorded which). This TCR was sampled from a female donor with ankylosing spondylitis or in good health (not recorded which). CDR3 DNA: TGTGCCAGCAGCTTGATCCGGGGTACACAAGAGACCCAGTACTTC. Encoded protein: CASSLIRGTQETQYF.